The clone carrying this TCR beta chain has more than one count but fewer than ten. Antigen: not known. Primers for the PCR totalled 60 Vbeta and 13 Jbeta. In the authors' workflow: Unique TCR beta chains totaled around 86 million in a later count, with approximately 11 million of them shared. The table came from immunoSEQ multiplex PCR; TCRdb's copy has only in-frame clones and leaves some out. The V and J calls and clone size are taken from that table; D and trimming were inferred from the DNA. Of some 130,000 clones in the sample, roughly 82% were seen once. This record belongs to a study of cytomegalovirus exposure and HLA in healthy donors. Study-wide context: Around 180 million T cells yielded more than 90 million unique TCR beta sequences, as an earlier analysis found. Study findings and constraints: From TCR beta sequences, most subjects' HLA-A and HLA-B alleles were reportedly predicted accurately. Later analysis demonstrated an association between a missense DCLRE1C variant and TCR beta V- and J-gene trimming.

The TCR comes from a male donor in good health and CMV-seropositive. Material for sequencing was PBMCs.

CDR3 sequence (DNA): TGCGCCAGCGGACTAGCGGGAGTGGTCGGGGAGCTGTTTTTT. It translates to CASGLAGVVGELFF. The rearrangement joins TRBV5-1 to TRBJ2-2; TRBD2 matches at 13 bases. Trimming took 7 bases from V and 7 from J; bases not matched to a gene: 4. Germline assignment: CDR1 SGHRS and CDR2 YFSETQ. CDR3 size: 14 residues.